A selection of T cell receptor beta chains follows, all from one sample in a study of CD8+ T cells in alopecia areata. TCRdb keeps only in-frame clones here, not all; method: immunoSEQ multiplex PCR. The table records about 140,000 clones, more than 85% of them present only once. The specimen comprised CD8+ T cells sorted from blood, sampled at week 4, from a patient treated with tofacitinib. The source is a human donor with alopecia areata. The CDR3 runs from the conserved cysteine through the conserved F or W. Each record gives: J gene, D gene, V gene, CDR3 protein. D genes are given only for firm matches.

j_call: TRBJ2-5; d_call: NA; v_call: TRBV7-9; cdr3_aa: CASSQPAGQETQYF
j_call: TRBJ2-1; d_call: NA; v_call: TRBV30; cdr3_aa: CAWTRERDNEQFF
j_call: TRBJ2-7; d_call: NA; v_call: TRBV29-1; cdr3_aa: CSVEATATYEQYF
j_call: TRBJ2-3; d_call: TRBD2; v_call: TRBV30; cdr3_aa: CAWSVSGKDTQYF
j_call: TRBJ2-7; d_call: NA; v_call: TRBV7-9; cdr3_aa: CASSNWGETDSYEQYF
j_call: TRBJ2-1; d_call: NA; v_call: TRBV5-1; cdr3_aa: CASSLNGARGNEQFF
j_call: TRBJ2-7; d_call: NA; v_call: TRBV27; cdr3_aa: CASSLAKTYEQYF
j_call: TRBJ2-1; d_call: NA; v_call: TRBV27; cdr3_aa: CASQEGLFSLSEQFF
j_call: TRBJ1-1; d_call: NA; v_call: TRBV7-9; cdr3_aa: CASSSLSTGLNTEAFF
j_call: TRBJ2-7; d_call: NA; v_call: TRBV29-1; cdr3_aa: CSVEDSQVFSYEQYF
j_call: TRBJ2-7; d_call: NA; v_call: TRBV27; cdr3_aa: CASSADYPYEQYF
j_call: TRBJ2-3; d_call: TRBD2; v_call: TRBV2; cdr3_aa: CASSPTSGNTDTQYF
j_call: TRBJ2-2; d_call: TRBD1; v_call: TRBV29-1; cdr3_aa: CSVVQGWAGELFF
j_call: TRBJ2-7; d_call: NA; v_call: TRBV29-1; cdr3_aa: CSVAGYLSREQYF
j_call: TRBJ1-1; d_call: TRBD1; v_call: TRBV30; cdr3_aa: CAWSRLGQGETEAFF
j_call: TRBJ2-3; d_call: TRBD2; v_call: TRBV7-9; cdr3_aa: CASSSGLANTDTQYF
j_call: TRBJ1-1; d_call: NA; v_call: TRBV30; cdr3_aa: CAWCVALGTEAFF
j_call: TRBJ2-5; d_call: TRBD1; v_call: TRBV6-6; cdr3_aa: CASSPGTGGWETQYF
j_call: TRBJ2-7; d_call: TRBD2; v_call: TRBV13; cdr3_aa: CASSLGTGGDREQYF
j_call: TRBJ2-2; d_call: NA; v_call: TRBV29-1; cdr3_aa: CSARQSNTGELFF
j_call: TRBJ2-3; d_call: NA; v_call: TRBV7-9; cdr3_aa: CATTYYYRVARDTQYF
j_call: TRBJ2-3; d_call: TRBD2; v_call: TRBV7-9; cdr3_aa: CASSSREAGDDTDTQYF
j_call: TRBJ2-5; d_call: NA; v_call: TRBV4-1; cdr3_aa: CASSQDLEQGSGETQYF
j_call: TRBJ2-1; d_call: NA; v_call: TRBV5-6; cdr3_aa: CASSLGGEKPSSYNEQFF
j_call: TRBJ2-3; d_call: NA; v_call: TRBV7-6; cdr3_aa: CASSLGVLSSKWDF
j_call: TRBJ2-3; d_call: NA; v_call: TRBV30; cdr3_aa: CALGVPEDTQYF
j_call: TRBJ2-7; d_call: NA; v_call: TRBV4-1; cdr3_aa: CASSQVRSFYEQYF
j_call: TRBJ1-5; d_call: NA; v_call: TRBV7-9; cdr3_aa: CASSSGGGSNQPQHF
j_call: TRBJ2-1; d_call: NA; v_call: TRBV7-9; cdr3_aa: CATEGPYNEQFF
j_call: TRBJ2-1; d_call: NA; v_call: TRBV29-1; cdr3_aa: CSVLMEGEQFF
j_call: TRBJ1-2; d_call: NA; v_call: TRBV30; cdr3_aa: CAWSGIGQGGYGYTF
j_call: TRBJ2-7; d_call: NA; v_call: TRBV5-1; cdr3_aa: CASSLSLGWQGGSYEQYF
j_call: TRBJ2-7; d_call: TRBD1; v_call: TRBV30; cdr3_aa: CAWMGTGETYEQYF
j_call: TRBJ2-4; d_call: NA; v_call: TRBV27; cdr3_aa: CASSPHEGRDGENIQYF
j_call: TRBJ2-3; d_call: NA; v_call: TRBV6-1; cdr3_aa: CASSPGGFGTQYF
j_call: TRBJ2-7; d_call: NA; v_call: TRBV25-1; cdr3_aa: CASSEWTAGHEQYF
j_call: TRBJ2-2; d_call: NA; v_call: TRBV4-1; cdr3_aa: CASSHSGGPGELFF
j_call: TRBJ2-5; d_call: NA; v_call: TRBV7-2; cdr3_aa: CASSPGRLEETQYF
j_call: TRBJ2-3; d_call: NA; v_call: TRBV9; cdr3_aa: CASSASGTQYF
j_call: TRBJ1-5; d_call: NA; v_call: TRBV5-6; cdr3_aa: CASSLWGGQPQHF
j_call: TRBJ2-7; d_call: NA; v_call: TRBV5-4; cdr3_aa: CASSFISSPVEQYF
j_call: TRBJ2-5; d_call: NA; v_call: TRBV11-2; cdr3_aa: CASVQGTQETQYF
j_call: TRBJ2-1; d_call: NA; v_call: TRBV10-2; cdr3_aa: CAIGQTNNEQFF
j_call: TRBJ2-7; d_call: NA; v_call: TRBV19; cdr3_aa: CASRSRTYEQYF
j_call: TRBJ2-3; d_call: TRBD1; v_call: TRBV9; cdr3_aa: CASSVEGTGGWSDTQYF
j_call: TRBJ1-1; d_call: NA; v_call: TRBV15; cdr3_aa: CATSRELFGSEAFF
j_call: TRBJ1-2; d_call: TRBD1; v_call: TRBV29-1; cdr3_aa: CSVDAQGEGYTF
j_call: TRBJ2-5; d_call: NA; v_call: TRBV27; cdr3_aa: CASREKWGSHQETQYF
j_call: TRBJ2-7; d_call: NA; v_call: TRBV4-1; cdr3_aa: CASSQRDGSYEQYF
j_call: TRBJ2-7; d_call: NA; v_call: TRBV11-2; cdr3_aa: CASSPPVEGLRRGEQYF
j_call: TRBJ2-7; d_call: TRBD2; v_call: TRBV29-1; cdr3_aa: CSVELGRAYEQYF
j_call: TRBJ2-3; d_call: NA; v_call: TRBV5-4; cdr3_aa: CASSLFAENTDTQYF
j_call: TRBJ1-1; d_call: NA; v_call: TRBV6-6; cdr3_aa: CASSLTGLMNTEAFF
j_call: TRBJ2-7; d_call: NA; v_call: TRBV29-1; cdr3_aa: CSVVVGSSYEQYF
j_call: TRBJ1-2; d_call: NA; v_call: TRBV10-3; cdr3_aa: CAISWTDRLKYGYTF
j_call: TRBJ2-3; d_call: NA; v_call: TRBV2; cdr3_aa: CASSGVWRNLVTDTQYF
j_call: TRBJ1-2; d_call: TRBD1; v_call: TRBV5-8; cdr3_aa: CASSLGSGGNYGYTF
j_call: TRBJ2-5; d_call: TRBD1; v_call: TRBV29-1; cdr3_aa: CSARRQGRYQETQYF
j_call: TRBJ1-1; d_call: NA; v_call: TRBV5-1; cdr3_aa: CASSSPGAEAFF
j_call: TRBJ2-1; d_call: TRBD2; v_call: TRBV7-2; cdr3_aa: CASSLGTNNEQFF